Following are 23 T cell receptor beta chains from one sample sequenced in a study of shared clonotypes between healthy human individuals. This table comes from immunoSEQ multiplex PCR, and its TCRdb copy is limited to in-frame clones, with some not included. The data show over a million clones, with roughly 74% seen just once and roughly 0.65% held by the top ten. The sample consisted of memory CD4+ T cells from PBMCs. As to subset: CD45RA-negative fraction. The receptor set was obtained from a young man in good health. Some clones in this sample may be carry-over from other donors' samples.

V gene TRBV27 combines with J gene TRBJ2-3; 7 nucleotides align to TRBD2. Germline trimming cut 0 bases from V and 4 bases from J; bases unmatched to any gene: 7. The CDR3 is made up of 16 amino acids. CDR1 is MNHEY and CDR2 is SMNVEV in the germline V gene (reference sequence). As DNA, the CDR3 is TGTGCCAGCAGTTTATCGGGCGGGAGAATCGCAGATACGCAGTATTTT. Translated, it gives CASSLSGGRIADTQYF.

This clone was observed a few times. The chain combines TRBV18 with TRBJ2-2; D perhaps matches TRBD1 (6 bases). Trimming left V 1 base short and J 4 bases short, with 10 bases between. The CDR3 has 15 amino acids. Per the germline V gene, CDR1 is KGHSH and CDR2 is LQKENI. CDR3 amino acids: CASSPQGVSTGELFF. The CDR3 DNA is TGTGCCAGCTCACCACAGGGGGTGAGCACCGGGGAGCTGTTTTTT. The whole variable domain, remainder taken from reference TRBV18 and TRBJ2-2, is NAGVMQNPRHLVRRRGQEARLRCSPMKGHSHVYWYRQLPEEGLKFMVYLQKENIIDESGMPKERFSAEFPKEGPSILRIQQVVRGDSAAYFCASSPQGVSTGELFFGEGSRLTVL.

The V and J genes are TRBV18 and TRBJ1-4, with 10 bases lining up with TRBD1. Germline V lookup: CDR1 KGHSH, CDR2 LQKENI. V lost 0 bases to trimming and J lost 7 bases; unmatched junction nucleotides: 11. The CDR3 sequence is 18 residues long. CDR3 region: CASSPPSGTGVDREKLFF. The CDR3 DNA sequence: TGTGCCAGCTCACCACCGTCGGGGACAGGGGTTGATCGTGAAAAACTGTTTTTT.

This chain joins TRBV7-2 and TRBJ2-3; 7 nucleotides match TRBD2. Germline CDR1 reads SGHTA; CDR2 reads FQGNSA. The CDR3 length is 13 residues. J lost 6 bases, V lost 5 bases, and 5 bases had no gene match. CDR3 nucleotides: TGTGCCAGCAGCCGGGAGGCCGAGGATACGCAGTATTTT. Protein product: CASSREAEDTQYF.

The sample holds a few counts of this clone. The rearrangement links TRBV2 to TRBJ2-5; D gene unclear. Germline CDR1 SNHLY, CDR2 FYNNEI. The CDR3 spans 12 residues. Trimming took off 8 bases at V and 5 bases at J, with 12 bases between the two ends. CDR3 in DNA: TGTGCCAGCCTGTTCTATGGCGAGACCCAGTACTTC. It codes for CASLFYGETQYF.

The rearrangement uses TRBV30 and TRBJ2-5, with 7 bases that match TRBD2. With the DNA end fitting TRBJ2-7 better, the J assignment may be wrong. CDR1 is GTSNPN and CDR2 is SVGIG in the germline V gene (reference sequence). The CDR3 sequence is 16 residues long. CDR3 nucleotides: TGTGCCTGGAGTGTTCGTGGAGCGGGACGCACCTACGAGCAGTACTTC. Protein product: CAWSVRGAGRTYEQYF.

This chain joins TRBV5-4 and TRBJ2-5; no clear D. Germline CDR1 SGHNT, CDR2 YYREEE (reference sequence). V gave up 0 bases and J gave up 4 bases, with 13 bases separating them. CDR3 length: 15 residues. The CDR3 DNA reads TGTGCCAGCAGCTTGGGCAAGGAGCTGGGAGAGACCCAGTACTTC. It yields the protein CASSLGKELGETQYF.

This clone came up a few times. The gene calls are TRBV28 and TRBJ1-5, with D possibly being TRBD1 (6 bases). Looked up from germline, CDR1 is MDHEN and CDR2 is SYDVKM. V dropped 6 bases and J dropped 1 base, with 16 bases sitting between them. The CDR3 spans 16 residues. CDR3 DNA sequence: TGTGCCAGCAGAACATCGGGACACAGGAGCAATCAGCCCCAGCATTTT. Its protein is CASRTSGHRSNQPQHF.

This clone was found a few times. The chain recombines TRBV28 with TRBJ1-3; D is undetermined. CDR1 MDHEN and CDR2 SYDVKM come from the germline V gene. Deletions cut 10 bases from V and 2 bases from J, with 12 bases between. The CDR3 covers 13 residues. As DNA, the CDR3 is TGTGCCACTTCGGAAGAGGCTGGAAACACCATATATTTT. Translated, it gives CATSEEAGNTIYF.

V is TRBV20-1 and J is TRBJ2-7; D might be TRBD2 (6 bases). Germline V gives CDR1 DFQATT, CDR2 SNEGSKA (reference sequence). V lost 4 bases and J lost 5, with 9 bases in between. The CDR3 has 11 amino acids. For the CDR3, the DNA is TGCAGTGCTACCGGAGGGCACGAGCAGTACTTC. It encodes CSATGGHEQYF.

The table lists this clone with a count of one. This clone may be a read error of a much larger clone one base away. The same CDR3 can be traced to other DNA sequences in this sample. The gene calls are TRBV4-2 and TRBJ2-3, with D perhaps TRBD1 or TRBD2 (5 bases each). The CDR3 spans 16 residues. Germline V gene data show CDR1 as LGHNA and CDR2 as YNFKEQ. Trimming pared 1 base from V and 7 bases from J, leaving 18 bases between. The CDR3 sequence: CASSQVGTLRSHTQYF. The CDR3, as DNA: TGTGCCAGCAGCCAAGTCGGGACCCTACGCTCTCATACGCAGTATTTT.

The V call is TRBV7-6, the J call TRBJ2-7; D call uncertain. The CDR3 contains 14 residues. Trimming cost V 1 base and J 0 bases, with 7 bases left between them. Germline CDR1 SGHVS, CDR2 FNYEAQ. CDR3 region: CASSLGRSSYEQYF. Written as DNA, the CDR3 is TGTGCCAGCAGCTTAGGCCGGAGCTCCTACGAGCAGTACTTC.

V usage is TRBV2 and J usage is TRBJ2-1, with D hard to call. This CDR3 has 13 amino acids. Germline V gene lookup returns CDR1 SNHLY and CDR2 FYNNEI. The V end lost 8 bases, the J end lost 3 bases, and 11 bases lay between the germline ends. The CDR3 DNA sequence: TGTGCCAGCCGACGGAACCTCTACAATGAGCAGTTCTTC. This sequence encodes CASRRNLYNEQFF.

This clone was observed many times. V gene TRBV6-1 combines with J gene TRBJ2-1; 10 nucleotides match TRBD1. Trimming at V came to 6 bases and at J to 5 bases, leaving 7 bases not matched to a gene. The CDR3 is 15 residues long. Germline CDR1 reads MNHNS; CDR2 reads SASEGT. CDR3 protein: CASSGRDRGHNEQFF. CDR3 nucleotides: TGTGCCAGCAGCGGACGGGACAGGGGACACAATGAGCAGTTCTTC.

This clone has more than one count but fewer than ten. The same CDR3 is also encoded by other DNA sequences in this sample. The chain is built from TRBV7-3 and TRBJ1-1; tentatively, D is TRBD1 (5 bases). V lost 5 bases, J lost 3 bases, and 10 bases lay in between. CDR1 SGHTA and CDR2 FQGTGA come from the germline V gene. The CDR3 runs to 13 residues. The CDR3: CASSPQGDTEAFF. CDR3 coding DNA: TGTGCCAGCAGCCCCCAGGGCGACACTGAAGCTTTCTTT. Full variable domain (remainder filled in from reference TRBV7-3 and TRBJ1-1): GAGVSQTPSNKVTEKGKYVELRCDPISGHTALYWYRQSLGQGPEFLIYFQGTGAADDSGLPNDRFFAVRPEGSVSTLKIQRTERGDSAVYLCASSPQGDTEAFFGQGTRLTVV.

The CDR3 protein is CASSTLTGFQETQYF. In DNA, the CDR3 is TGTGCCAGCAGTACCCTGACAGGTTTCCAAGAGACCCAGTACTTC. J is TRBJ2-5 and V is TRBV2, with D possibly TRBD1 on 6 matching bases. CDR3 size: 15 residues. V was trimmed by 5 bases and J by 1 base, leaving 14 bases between them. Germline CDR1 and CDR2: SNHLY and FYNNEI.

The V call is TRBV5-1, the J call TRBJ2-3, with TRBD2 matching 7 bases. The V gene end was trimmed by 5 bases and the J gene end by 8 bases; junction bases not matched to a gene: 11. Germline values: CDR1 SGHRS, CDR2 YFSETQ. This CDR3 is 14 amino acids long. CDR3 sequence (DNA): TGCGCCAGCAGGAACCAGCGGGAAGGAGGTACGCAGTATTTT. Residues: CASRNQREGGTQYF.

The chain is built from TRBV2 and TRBJ2-5; D gene unclear. V lost 3 bases, J lost 0 bases, and 5 bases lay in between. The CDR3 totals 13 residues. Germline loops: CDR1 SNHLY, CDR2 FYNNEI. In nucleotides, the CDR3 is TGTGCCAGCAGTGAGGGCAACCAAGAGACCCAGTACTTC. Translating it yields CASSEGNQETQYF.

This sequence joins TRBV7-3 and TRBJ2-2, with 9 bases lining up with TRBD2. Germline CDR1 reads SGHTA; CDR2 reads FQGTGA. Trimming took 6 bases from V and 7 from J; bases not matched to a gene: 18. This CDR3 has 18 residues. CDR3 bases: TGTGCCAGCAGTTTTACCATGGGGCGGGAGGGCCACGACGGGGAGCTGTTTTTT. Protein product: CASSFTMGREGHDGELFF.

The chain joins TRBV18 to TRBJ1-1; D uncertain. Germline CDR1 reads KGHSH; CDR2 reads LQKENI. V lost 4 bases to trimming and J lost 13 bases, with 7 bases between them. The CDR3 length is 9 residues. The CDR3 reads CASSRNGFF. The CDR3 bases are TGTGCCAGCTCACGTAATGGTTTCTTT.

A remark on this clone: A much larger clone differs by one base, so this may be a read error. This sequence joins TRBV6-4 and TRBJ1-1; no reliable D call. The germline V gene has CDR1 MRHNA and CDR2 SNTAGT. This CDR3 has 13 residues. V was pared by 5 bases and J by 1 base, with 8 bases between. This CDR3 reads CASSLEGNTEAFF. CDR3 in DNA: TGTGCCAGCAGTTTGGAGGGGAACACTGAAGCTTTCTTT.

This clone was detected once. The gene calls are TRBV29-1 and TRBJ2-7, with 7 bases aligning to TRBD2. Germline-derived CDR1 and CDR2 are SQVTM and ANQGSEA. Unmatched junction bases numbered 13, after V lost 8 bases and J lost 6 bases. The CDR3 length is 13 residues. CDR3 in amino acids: CSTKYGGSGEQYF. The DNA for the CDR3 is TGCAGCACAAAATACGGGGGGTCCGGCGAGCAGTACTTC.

A few counts support this clone. The chain has TRBV20-1 and TRBJ2-7; no firm D call. CDR1 is DFQATT and CDR2 is SNEGSKA in the germline V gene (reference sequence). Deletions cut 5 bases from V and 3 bases from J, with 8 bases between. CDR3 length equals 11 residues. The CDR3 DNA sequence: TGCAGTGCTGACACCCGCTACGAGCAGTACTTC. It yields the protein CSADTRYEQYF.